The sequence of this TCR beta chain was determined in a study of early T cells in non-severe SARS-CoV-2 infection. This clonotype was detected ten times or more. TCRdb re-derived calls from the 5' RACE reads in MiXCR, one entry per CDR3 protein. The sample lists approximately 50,000 distinct CDR3 sequences; about 9.2% were seen once. Per germline, CDR1 SGHDT and CDR2 YYEEEE. The ends lost 5 bases at V and 9 bases at J; junction bases unmatched: 4. This CDR3 is 12 amino acids long. Sequences were obtained from whole blood. V gene TRBV5-6 combines with J gene TRBJ2-1; 8 nucleotides agree with TRBD2. The TCR comes from an adult who was a healthcare worker with PCR-confirmed SARS-CoV-2 infection or an uninfected control (not recorded which). The CDR3 here is CASRKREFEQFF. CDR3 nucleotide sequence: TGTGCCAGCAGAAAGCGGGAGTTTGAGCAGTTCTTC.